The clone carrying this TCR beta chain has a single count. Each patient came to thyroid surgery without any prior treatment (of any kind). TCRdb reanalyzed the PCR reads via MiXCR. The table records roughly 13,000 clones, 25% to 30% of them present only once. This entry is derived from a study of metastatic and nonmetastatic thyroid tumors. Germline V gene lookup returns CDR1 LGHDT and CDR2 YNNKEL (reference sequence). V was pared by 4 bases and J by 4 bases, with 6 bases of the junction left unmatched. The CDR3 covers 14 residues. The clonotype originates from a female donor with papillary thyroid cancer or a benign thyroid nodule (not recorded which). Some clones in this sample may be carry-over from other donors' samples. This sequence joins TRBV3-1 and TRBJ2-5; TRBD2 matches at 7 bases. The sample comprised tumor tissue. CDR3 nucleotides: TGTGCCAGCAGCCCTCTAGCGGAAAGAGAGACCCAGTACTTC. Translated: CASSPLAERETQYF.